Included here is one TCR beta chain sequence, with context. This entry belongs to a study of naive and memory T cell subsets. An equimolar mix of two oligonucleotides served as the beta constant-region primer for TRBC1 and TRBC2. Four rounds of PCR amplified the ligated cDNA using nested alpha and beta constant-region primers plus SP2. TCRdb independently ran MiXCR on the UMI-ligation and nested PCR reads; one entry per CDR3 protein. The repertoire includes 130,000 or so distinct CDR3 sequences, 35% to 40% of them detected once, and 0.8% to 1% sits in the top ten. Germline assignment: CDR1 WNHNN and CDR2 SYGVQD (reference sequence). Deletions cut 2 bases from V and 0 bases from J, with 7 bases between. This CDR3 has 15 residues.

The chain couples TRBV10-1 to TRBJ1-4, with unresolved D. The clonotype originates from a human donor in good health. Input material: central memory CD4+ T cells from blood. The CDR3 reads CASSEGSATNEKLFF. Written as DNA, the CDR3 is TGCGCCAGCAGTGAGGGAAGTGCAACTAATGAAAAACTGTTTTTT.